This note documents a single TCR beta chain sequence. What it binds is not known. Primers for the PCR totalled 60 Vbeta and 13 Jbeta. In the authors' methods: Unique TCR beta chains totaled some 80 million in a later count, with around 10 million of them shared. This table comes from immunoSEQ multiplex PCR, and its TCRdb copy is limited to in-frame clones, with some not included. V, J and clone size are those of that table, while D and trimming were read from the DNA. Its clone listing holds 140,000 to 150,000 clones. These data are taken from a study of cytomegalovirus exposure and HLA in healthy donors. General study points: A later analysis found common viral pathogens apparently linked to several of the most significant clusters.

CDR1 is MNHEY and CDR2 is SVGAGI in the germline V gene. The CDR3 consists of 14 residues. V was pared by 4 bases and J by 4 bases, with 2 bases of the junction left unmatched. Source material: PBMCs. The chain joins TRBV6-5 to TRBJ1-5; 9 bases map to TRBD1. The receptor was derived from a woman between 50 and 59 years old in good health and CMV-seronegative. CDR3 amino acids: CASSWDRVNQPQHF. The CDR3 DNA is TGTGCCAGCAGTTGGGACAGGGTGAATCAGCCCCAGCATTTT.